One and the same sample provided the 30 T cell receptor beta chains below, sequenced in a study of T cell responses to AZD1222 COVID-19 vaccine. Method: immunoSEQ multiplex PCR; TCRdb's copy keeps in-frame clones and lacks some. The table has about 130,000 clones, roughly 90% seen once. The source was peripheral blood, collected on day 0 of AZD1222 vaccination. These receptors all come from an adult in good health.

The V call is TRBV5-4, the J call TRBJ1-6, with D perhaps matching TRBD1 (6 bases). This CDR3 spans 15 amino acids. CDR1 and CDR2 from the germline V gene are SGHNT and YYREEE (reference sequence). Trimming cost V 4 bases and J 11 bases, with 19 bases left between them. CDR3 sequence reads: CASSPTGGFLAPLHF. CDR3 coding DNA: TGTGCCAGCAGCCCGACGGGGGGCTTCTTGGCACCCCTCCACTTT.

The V gene is TRBV27, the J gene TRBJ2-7, with 9 bases fitting TRBD1. CDR3 length: 15 residues. J was trimmed by 4 bases and V by 6 bases; bases with no gene match: 10. Germline V gene lookup returns CDR1 MNHEY and CDR2 SMNVEV (reference sequence). The CDR3 DNA sequence: TGTGCCAGCAGGCGGCCGGGACAGGGTCGATACGAGCAGTACTTC. It translates to CASRRPGQGRYEQYF.

The chain links TRBV6-2 or TRBV6-3 to TRBJ1-6; D possibly corresponds to TRBD1 (5 bases). V was shortened by 5 bases and J by 0 bases, with 20 bases between the two germline ends. The CDR3 runs 19 residues. Per the germline V gene, CDR1 is MNHEY and CDR2 is SVGEGT. CDR3 nucleotides: TGTGCCAGCAGTACGCTCCAAGCGACAGCGAGCTCCTATAATTCACCCCTCCACTTT. Amino acid sequence: CASSTLQATASSYNSPLHF.

A word on this clone: One end of the junction fails to match germline, which may point to a read error. This chain connects TRBV6-1 to TRBJ2-2, with D tentatively TRBD2 (6 bases). CDR1 is MNHNS, CDR2 SASEGT, per germline. The CDR3 sequence is 16 residues long. The DNA of the CDR3 is TGTGCCAGCAGCGAAGGAGGGCCAGCGAACACCGGGGAGCTGTTTTTT. Its translation is CASSEGGPANTGELFF.

V usage is TRBV5-5 and J usage is TRBJ2-1; D uncertain. V lost 0 bases and J 2 bases, leaving 12 bases between the germline ends. Germline-derived CDR1 and CDR2 are SGHKS and YYEKEE (reference sequence). CDR3 size: 16 residues. CDR3 sequence: CASSLASAVPYNEQFF. Here the CDR3 DNA reads TGTGCCAGCAGCTTGGCCTCGGCAGTGCCCTACAATGAGCAGTTCTTC.

This sequence joins TRBV9 and TRBJ1-2; D uncertain. The CDR3 extends over 14 amino acids. Trimming took 0 bases from V and 4 from J, leaving 10 bases between them. The V gene's germline CDR1 is SGDLS and CDR2 YYNGEE. The CDR3 nucleotides read TGTGCCAGCAGCGTAGGATTAGCAACCTATGGCTACACCTTC. It encodes CASSVGLATYGYTF.

The chain couples TRBV14 to TRBJ1-1; TRBD1 agrees at 7 bases. The germline V gene encodes CDR1 SGHDN and CDR2 FVKESK. The CDR3 is 16 amino acids. V gave up 4 bases and J gave up 4 bases; unmatched junction bases: 12. The chain's CDR3 is CASSPVTGRSGTEAFF. The CDR3 coding sequence is TGTGCCAGCAGCCCTGTGACAGGGCGATCCGGCACTGAAGCTTTCTTT.

This clone came up once. This chain connects TRBV18 to TRBJ1-1; TRBD1 aligns across 9 bases. With 2 bases clipped from V and 2 bases from J, the junction kept 9 bases outside the gene matches. Germline V gene lookup returns CDR1 KGHSH and CDR2 LQKENI. This CDR3 is 17 amino acids long. The CDR3 spells CASSPKITQGANTEAFF. CDR3 coding DNA: TGTGCCAGCTCACCAAAAATTACACAGGGGGCTAACACTGAAGCTTTCTTT.

The chain couples TRBV30 to TRBJ2-1; 12 bases match TRBD2. The V gene end was trimmed by 7 bases and the J gene end by 4 bases; junction bases not matched to a gene: 5. This CDR3 has 14 residues. The germline V gene encodes CDR1 GTSNPN and CDR2 SVGIG (reference sequence). CDR3 protein: CAYTTSGGYNEQFF. CDR3 DNA sequence: TGTGCCTATACGACTAGCGGGGGATACAATGAGCAGTTCTTC. The entire variable domain, with the rest obtained from reference TRBV30 and TRBJ2-1, is as follows: SQTIHQWPATLVQPVGSPLSLECTVEGTSNPNLYWYRQAAGRGLQLLFYSVGIGQISSEVPQNLSASRPQDRQFILSSKKLLLSDSGFYLCAYTTSGGYNEQFFGPGTRLTVL.

The chain carries TRBV29-1 and TRBJ1-4, with a possible D match to TRBD1 (5 bases). Trimming removed 6 bases at V and 3 bases at J, with 8 bases between. CDR1 is SQVTM, CDR2 ANQGSEA, per germline. The CDR3 is 12 amino acids. CDR3 DNA: TGCAGCGTGGGGGTTTCTAATGAAAAACTGTTTTTT. As protein: CSVGVSNEKLFF. Full variable domain (outside the CDR3, taken from reference TRBV29-1 and TRBJ1-4): SAVISQKPSRDICQRGTSLTIQCQVDSQVTMMFWYRQQPGQSLTLIATANQGSEATYESGFVIDKFPISRPNLTFSTLTVSNMSPEDSSIYLCSVGVSNEKLFFGSGTQLSVL.

The chain combines TRBV6-5 with TRBJ1-5; TRBD1 aligns across 8 bases. J lost 9 bases, V lost 11 bases, and 12 bases had no gene match. CDR1 and CDR2 from the germline V gene are MNHEY and SVGAGI. There are 13 residues in the CDR3. The CDR3 loop reads CAAFGGGTGPQHF. The CDR3 region has the DNA TGTGCCGCCTTCGGGGGGGGGACAGGGCCCCAGCATTTT.

The genes are TRBV21-1 and TRBJ1-5; TRBD1, the table's D call, lacks a check against the DNA. TRBV21-1 counts as a pseudogene. The CDR3 spans 21 residues. DNA of the CDR3: TGTGCCAGTACAAAGGTGGTAGTGGGGGACAGACGAAAATATAGCAATCAGCCCCAGCATTTT. It specifies CASTKVVVGDRRKYSNQPQHF.

The genes are TRBV7-8 and TRBJ1-6; possibly TRBD1 for D (6 bases). V lost 5 bases, J lost 7 bases, and 12 bases lay in between. Germline CDR1 SGHVS, CDR2 FQNEAQ. The CDR3 runs 14 residues. The CDR3 DNA reads TGTGCCAGCAGCCCCCAGGGGCAAAATTCACCCCTCCACTTT. It yields the protein CASSPQGQNSPLHF.

This clone was recorded only once. V is TRBV7-9 and J is TRBJ1-1; D uncertain. Germline V gene data show CDR1 as SEHNR and CDR2 as FQNEAQ (reference sequence). V gave up 5 bases and J gave up 10 bases, with 11 bases separating them. This CDR3 contains 11 residues. This CDR3 reads CASSPSVGAFF. The CDR3 DNA sequence: TGTGCCAGCAGCCCGAGTGTTGGAGCTTTCTTT. Full variable domain (missing parts from reference TRBV7-9 and TRBJ1-1): DTGVSQNPRHKITKRGQNVTFRCDPISEHNRLYWYRQTLGQGPEFLTYFQNEAQLEKSRLLSDRFSAERPKGSFSTLEIQRTEQGDSAMYLCASSPSVGAFFGQGTRLTVV.

This rearrangement joins TRBV28 to TRBJ1-2; D uncertain. Germline-derived CDR1 and CDR2 are MDHEN and SYDVKM. V was shortened by 6 bases and J by 7 bases, with 18 bases between the two germline ends. The CDR3 has 14 amino acids. The CDR3 is CASSLGNGHSGYTF. In nucleotides, the CDR3 is TGTGCCAGCAGCCTAGGGAACGGCCACTCTGGCTACACCTTC.

The J gene is TRBJ1-5, the V gene TRBV12-5, with D possibly matching TRBD1 (5 bases). The V end was cut by 4 bases, the J end by 4 bases, with 17 bases between. Germline CDR1 reads LGHNT; CDR2 reads FRNRAP. CDR3 length: 16 residues. This CDR3 is CASGSRSGTSNQPQHF. CDR3 nucleotide sequence: TGTGCTAGTGGTTCAAGATCCGGGACGAGTAATCAGCCCCAGCATTTT.

A few counts support this clone. The chain recombines TRBV13 with TRBJ1-3, with unresolved D. This CDR3 is built from 14 residues. Germline CDR1 reads PRHDT; CDR2 reads FYEKMQ (reference sequence). The V end lost 7 bases, the J end lost 0 bases, and 10 bases lay between the germline ends. In nucleotides, the CDR3 is TGTGCCAGCAACTTGTATTCCTCTGGAAACACCATATATTTT. It specifies CASNLYSSGNTIYF.

CDR3: CASSLGPGQWNTEAFF. Here the CDR3 DNA reads TGTGCCAGCAGCTTAGGCCCCGGACAGTGGAACACTGAAGCTTTCTTT. The chain is built from TRBV11-2 and TRBJ1-1; D may be TRBD1 (6 bases). V was pared by 1 base and J by 1 base, with 13 bases between. CDR1 is SGHAT, CDR2 FQNNGV, per germline. CDR3 size: 16 residues.

This sequence joins TRBV5-1 and TRBJ2-1; no clear D. The CDR3 is 14 amino acids. Looked up from germline, CDR1 is SGHRS and CDR2 is YFSETQ. Trimming stripped 2 bases from V and 4 bases from J, with 10 bases between. The CDR3 loop is CASSLSGFYNEQFF. The CDR3 DNA reads as TGCGCCAGCAGCTTAAGTGGGTTTTACAATGAGCAGTTCTTC.

The rearrangement links TRBV29-1 to TRBJ1-1; weak D call: TRBD1 (6 bases). This CDR3 is 12 amino acids long. Deletions cut 4 bases from V and 7 bases from J, with 13 bases between. Looked up from germline, CDR1 is SQVTM and CDR2 is ANQGSEA. The CDR3: CSVVVTGLEAFF. The CDR3, as DNA: TGCAGCGTTGTGGTCACAGGGCTTGAAGCTTTCTTT.

This chain joins TRBV30 and TRBJ1-2; 8 nucleotides align to TRBD1. The CDR3 covers 14 residues. J gave up 7 bases and V 2 bases, and 9 bases lay outside the gene matches. Per germline, CDR1 GTSNPN and CDR2 SVGIG (reference sequence). Written as DNA, the CDR3 is TGTGCCTGGAGTTTTTACAGGGGGATGACTGGCTACACCTTC. Translating it yields CAWSFYRGMTGYTF.

This clone was counted once. This rearrangement joins TRBV14 to TRBJ2-1; D may match TRBD1 or TRBD2 (5 bases each). Trimming left V 4 bases short and J 10 bases short, with 17 bases between. The CDR3 covers 14 residues. From germline, CDR1 is SGHDN and CDR2 FVKESK. The DNA for the CDR3 is TGTGCCAGCAGCCTTGGTCCGGGGCGCATGGAGCAGTTCTTC. Translating gives CASSLGPGRMEQFF. Filled out from reference TRBV14 and TRBJ2-1, the complete variable domain reads EAGVTQFPSHSVIEKGQTVTLRCDPISGHDNLYWYRRVMGKEIKFLLHFVKESKQDESGMPNNRFLAERTGGTYSTLKVQPAELEDSGVYFCASSLGPGRMEQFFGPGTRLTVL.

This chain connects TRBV11-3 to TRBJ1-1, with D perhaps TRBD1 (5 bases). V lost 5 bases to trimming and J lost 4 bases, with 17 bases between them. The CDR3 spans 15 residues. Per germline, CDR1 SGHNT and CDR2 YENEEA. The DNA for the CDR3 is TGTGCCAGCAGCCCCGGGGCGGGCTCGGGCACTGAAGCTTTCTTT. Its translation: CASSPGAGSGTEAFF.

This chain joins TRBV30 and TRBJ1-1, with 9 bases identical to TRBD1. Germline V lookup: CDR1 GTSNPN, CDR2 SVGIG (reference sequence). This CDR3 has 12 residues. Trimming removed 8 bases from V and 5 bases from J; junction bases left unmatched: 6. CDR3 amino acids: CAGGTGSTEAFF. In DNA, the CDR3 is TGTGCCGGCGGGACAGGGAGTACTGAAGCTTTCTTT.

V and J are TRBV6-1 and TRBJ1-2; D gene ambiguous. V shed 1 base and J shed 8 bases, with 11 bases lying between them. Germline CDR1 MNHNS, CDR2 SASEGT. This CDR3 has 13 amino acids. DNA for the CDR3: TGTGCCAGCAGTGAAGATATAGGGATGGGCTACACCTTC. Its protein is CASSEDIGMGYTF.

This chain connects TRBV4-3 to TRBJ1-1; D gene unclear. CDR1 is LGHNA, CDR2 YSLEER, per germline. CDR3 size: 14 residues. V was shortened by 1 base and J by 1 base, with 7 bases between the two germline ends. The CDR3 is CASSQGRTNTEAFF. The CDR3 nucleotides read TGCGCCAGCAGCCAAGGTCGGACGAACACTGAAGCTTTCTTT.

The rearrangement links TRBV4-3 to TRBJ1-6; 9 bases fit TRBD1. The CDR3 loop spans 17 amino acids. Unmatched junction bases numbered 11, after V lost 3 bases and J lost 8 bases. Germline V CDR1 and CDR2: LGHNA, YSLEER. The CDR3 sequence: CASSQNRLRDRDSPLHF. The CDR3 region has the DNA TGCGCCAGCAGCCAGAACCGTCTGCGGGACAGGGATTCACCCCTCCACTTT.

The sample holds one count of this clone. The J gene is TRBJ1-2, the V gene TRBV4-2, with D uncertain. The V gene lost 3 bases and the J gene lost 8 bases, with 25 bases spanning the gap. Germline V gene lookup returns CDR1 LGHNA and CDR2 YNFKEQ. The length of the CDR3 is 17 residues. CDR3 residues: CASSHSPPGPTYEGYTF. The DNA of the CDR3 is TGTGCCAGCAGCCACTCACCCCCCGGACCGACCTATGAAGGCTACACCTTC.

The V and J genes are TRBV5-8 and TRBJ2-7, with 9 bases identical to TRBD1. The CDR3 sequence is 16 residues long. Losses at the gene ends were 3 bases for V and 2 bases for J; bases not matched to a gene: 9. In germline, CDR1 is SGHTS, CDR2 YDEGEE. CDR3 region: CASSWRDREGTYEQYF. The CDR3 nucleotides read TGTGCCAGCAGCTGGAGGGACAGGGAGGGCACCTACGAGCAGTACTTC.

This clone appeared once. This sequence joins TRBV10-3 and TRBJ2-7; D could derive from TRBD1 or TRBD2 (5 bases each). Trimming shortened V by 8 bases and J by 4 bases, and 18 bases separated the two germline ends. The CDR3 contains 14 residues. Per the germline V gene, CDR1 is ENHRY and CDR2 is SYGVKD. The DNA of the CDR3 is TGTGCCATCGGGACCGGGACGGACCCTTACGAGCAGTACTTC. This codes for CAIGTGTDPYEQYF.